Detailed here is one T cell receptor beta chain. Its cognate antigen is unknown. The data were obtained in a study of T cell responses to AZD1222 COVID-19 vaccine. General observations from the study: The study found vaccine-associated CD4 TCRs spanning spike, dominant at 160-218 and 743-854. No day 14 peak samples; only post-peak repertoires were characterized. Only six individuals given AZD1222 were seropositive at baseline. Donors were largely white British and mainly female; clonal diversity was possibly underestimated.

Sequencing was performed with immunoSEQ multiplex PCR; in TCRdb, only in-frame clones are kept and a portion is missing. The sample consists of 70,000 to 75,000 clones, 70% to 90% of them appearing once. V shed 3 bases and J shed 5 bases, with 8 bases lying between them. Germline V gene sequence: CDR1 SGHTA, CDR2 FQGNSA. The CDR3 is made up of 13 amino acids. Source: peripheral blood, taken 28 days after the second AZD1222 dose. The chain links TRBV7-2 to TRBJ2-1; no reliable D call. The sequence derives from an adult who received the AZD1222 COVID-19 vaccine. The CDR3 protein is CASSFLGNNEQFF. The CDR3 region has the DNA TGTGCCAGCAGCTTTCTAGGTAACAATGAGCAGTTCTTC.